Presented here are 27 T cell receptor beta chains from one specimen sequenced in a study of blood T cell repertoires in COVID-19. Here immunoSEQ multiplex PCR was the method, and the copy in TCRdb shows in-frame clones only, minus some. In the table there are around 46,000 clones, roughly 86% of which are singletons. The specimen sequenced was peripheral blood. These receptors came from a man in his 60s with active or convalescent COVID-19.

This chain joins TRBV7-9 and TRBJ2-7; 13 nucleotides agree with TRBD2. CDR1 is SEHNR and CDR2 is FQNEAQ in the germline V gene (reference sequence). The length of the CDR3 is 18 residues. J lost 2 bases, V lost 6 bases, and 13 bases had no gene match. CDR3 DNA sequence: TGTGCCAGCAGGTCCCCCGGGACTAGCGGGGTAAATCCCTACGAGCAGTACTTC. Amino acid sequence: CASRSPGTSGVNPYEQYF.

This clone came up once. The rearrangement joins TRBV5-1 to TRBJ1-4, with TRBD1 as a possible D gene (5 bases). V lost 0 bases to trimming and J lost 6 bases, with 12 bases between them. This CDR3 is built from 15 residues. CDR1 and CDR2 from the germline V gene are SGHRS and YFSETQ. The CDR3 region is CASSLVPQGYEKLFF. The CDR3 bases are TGCGCCAGCAGCTTGGTCCCGCAGGGATATGAAAAACTGTTTTTT.

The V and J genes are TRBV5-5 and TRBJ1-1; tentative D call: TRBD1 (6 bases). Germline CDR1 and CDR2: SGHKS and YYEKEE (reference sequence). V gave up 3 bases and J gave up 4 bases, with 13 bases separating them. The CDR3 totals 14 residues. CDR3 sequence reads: CASSSQGAGTEAFF. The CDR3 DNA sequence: TGTGCCAGCAGCTCACAGGGTGCGGGCACTGAAGCTTTCTTT.

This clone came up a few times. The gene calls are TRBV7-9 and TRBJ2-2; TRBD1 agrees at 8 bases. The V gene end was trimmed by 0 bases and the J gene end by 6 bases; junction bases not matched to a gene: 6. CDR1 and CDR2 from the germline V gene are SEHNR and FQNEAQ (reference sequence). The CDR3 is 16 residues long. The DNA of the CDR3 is TGTGCCAGCAGCTTAGCCGGGACAGGAGTGCCCGGGGAGCTGTTTTTT. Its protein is CASSLAGTGVPGELFF.

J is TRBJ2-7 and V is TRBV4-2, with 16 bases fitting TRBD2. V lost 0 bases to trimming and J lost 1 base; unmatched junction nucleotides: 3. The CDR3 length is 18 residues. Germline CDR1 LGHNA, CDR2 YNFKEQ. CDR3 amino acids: CASSQDRGLAGGSYEQYF. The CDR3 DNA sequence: TGTGCCAGCAGCCAAGATCGGGGACTAGCGGGGGGGTCCTACGAGCAGTACTTC.

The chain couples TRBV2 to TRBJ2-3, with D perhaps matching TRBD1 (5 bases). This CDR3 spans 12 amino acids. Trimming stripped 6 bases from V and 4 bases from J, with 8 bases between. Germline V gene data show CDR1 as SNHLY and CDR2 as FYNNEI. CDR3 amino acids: CASRTTADTQYF. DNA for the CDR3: TGTGCCAGCAGGACGACAGCAGATACGCAGTATTTT.

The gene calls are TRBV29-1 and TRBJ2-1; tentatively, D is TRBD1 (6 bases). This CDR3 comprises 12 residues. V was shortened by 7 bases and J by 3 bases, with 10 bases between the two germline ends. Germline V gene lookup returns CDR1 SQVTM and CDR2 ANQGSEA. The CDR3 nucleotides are TGCAGCGCCGGACAGTTCTACAATGAGCAGTTCTTC. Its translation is CSAGQFYNEQFF.

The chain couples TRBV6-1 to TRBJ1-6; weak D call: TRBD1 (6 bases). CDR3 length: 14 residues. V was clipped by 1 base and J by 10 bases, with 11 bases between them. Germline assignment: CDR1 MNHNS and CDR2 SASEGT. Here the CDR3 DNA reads TGTGCCAGCAGTGAAGGGGGGCTTATCTCACCCCTCCACTTT. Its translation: CASSEGGLISPLHF.

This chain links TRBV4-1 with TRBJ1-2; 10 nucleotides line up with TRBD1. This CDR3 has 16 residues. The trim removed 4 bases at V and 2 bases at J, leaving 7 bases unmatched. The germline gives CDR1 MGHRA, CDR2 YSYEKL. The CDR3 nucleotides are TGCGCCAGCAGCCGAATGACAGGGGGCACGAACTATGGCTACACCTTC. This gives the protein CASSRMTGGTNYGYTF.

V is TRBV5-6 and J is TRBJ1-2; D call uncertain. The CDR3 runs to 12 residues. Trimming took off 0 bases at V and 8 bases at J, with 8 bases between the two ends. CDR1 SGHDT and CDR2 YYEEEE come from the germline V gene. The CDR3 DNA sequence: TGTGCCAGCAGCTTGGGAGCGGGCGGCTACACCTTC. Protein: CASSLGAGGYTF.

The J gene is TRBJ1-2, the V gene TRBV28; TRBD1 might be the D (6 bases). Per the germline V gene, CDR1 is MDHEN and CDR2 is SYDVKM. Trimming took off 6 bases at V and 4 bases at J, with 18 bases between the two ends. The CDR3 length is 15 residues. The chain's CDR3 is CASRTTWGGGYGYTF. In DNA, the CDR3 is TGTGCCAGCAGAACAACCTGGGGGGGCGGCTATGGCTACACCTTC.

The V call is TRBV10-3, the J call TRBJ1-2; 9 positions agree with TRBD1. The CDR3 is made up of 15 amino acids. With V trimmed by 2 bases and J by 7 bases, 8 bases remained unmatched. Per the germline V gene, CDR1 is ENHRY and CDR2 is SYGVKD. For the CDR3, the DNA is TGTGCCATCAGTGAGAATACAGGGGGCAAGGGTGGCTACACCTTC. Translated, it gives CAISENTGGKGGYTF.

The CDR3: CASSFGANEKLFF. DNA for the CDR3: TGCGCCAGCAGCTTTGGAGCAAATGAAAAACTGTTTTTT. The chain joins TRBV5-1 to TRBJ1-4; D is uncertain. The CDR3 has 13 amino acids. The V and J ends lost 2 bases and 5 bases respectively, with 7 bases between them. Germline CDR1 reads SGHRS; CDR2 reads YFSETQ.

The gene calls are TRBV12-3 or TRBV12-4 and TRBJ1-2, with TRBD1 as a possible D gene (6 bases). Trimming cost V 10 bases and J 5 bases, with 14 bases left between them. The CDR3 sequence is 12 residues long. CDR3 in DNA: TGTGCCACCCACACAGGGTTATATGGCTACACCTTC. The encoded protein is CATHTGLYGYTF.

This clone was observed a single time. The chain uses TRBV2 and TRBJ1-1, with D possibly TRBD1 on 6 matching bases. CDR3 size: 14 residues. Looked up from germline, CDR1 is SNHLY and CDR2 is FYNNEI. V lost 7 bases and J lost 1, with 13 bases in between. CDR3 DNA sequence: TGTGCCAGCACTCAGGGGACGGAGAACACTGAAGCTTTCTTT. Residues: CASTQGTENTEAFF.

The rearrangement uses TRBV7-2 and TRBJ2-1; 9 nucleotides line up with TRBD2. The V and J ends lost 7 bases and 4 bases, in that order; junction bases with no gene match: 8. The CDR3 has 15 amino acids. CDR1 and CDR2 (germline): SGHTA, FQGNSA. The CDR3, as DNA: TGTGCCAGCACCTCTGGCGGGGGGGAGTACAATGAGCAGTTCTTC. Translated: CASTSGGGEYNEQFF.

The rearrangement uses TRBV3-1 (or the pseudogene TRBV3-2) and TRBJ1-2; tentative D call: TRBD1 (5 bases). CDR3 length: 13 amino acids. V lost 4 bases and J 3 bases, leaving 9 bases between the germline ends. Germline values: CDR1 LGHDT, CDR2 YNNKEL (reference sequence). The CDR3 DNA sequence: TGTGCCAGCAGCCTCCAGGGCGACTATGGCTACACCTTC. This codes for CASSLQGDYGYTF.

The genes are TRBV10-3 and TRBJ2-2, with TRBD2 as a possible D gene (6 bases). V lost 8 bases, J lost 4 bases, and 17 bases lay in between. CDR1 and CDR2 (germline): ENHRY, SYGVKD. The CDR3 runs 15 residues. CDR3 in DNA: TGTGCCATCGGCGCGGGGTATGTCGGCACCGGGGAGCTGTTTTTT. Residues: CAIGAGYVGTGELFF.

CDR3 loop: CASSEDSDRCFF. The CDR3 region has the DNA TGTGCCAGCAGTGAAGATTCGGACAGGTGCTTCTTC. The chain employs TRBV2 and TRBJ2-1, with 7 positions matching TRBD1. After removal of 1 base from V and 16 bases from J, the junction contained 7 bases not matched to a gene. The CDR3 has 12 amino acids. Per the germline V gene, CDR1 is SNHLY and CDR2 is FYNNEI.

The CDR3 DNA follows: TGTGCCAGCAGCGTAGGCGAGGGAAGAGGAGAGCAGTACTTC. Translating gives CASSVGEGRGEQYF. The V gene is TRBV9, the J gene TRBJ2-7, with D possibly matching TRBD2 (5 bases). Trimming removed 0 bases from V and 7 bases from J, with 14 bases in between. CDR1 and CDR2 from the germline V gene are SGDLS and YYNGEE. The CDR3 runs to 14 residues.

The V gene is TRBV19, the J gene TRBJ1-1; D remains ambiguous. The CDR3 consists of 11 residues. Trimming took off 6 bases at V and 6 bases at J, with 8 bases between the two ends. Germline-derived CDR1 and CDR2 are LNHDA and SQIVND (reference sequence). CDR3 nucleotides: TGTGCCAGTAGGGCGGGGTCTGAAGCTTTCTTT. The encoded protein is CASRAGSEAFF. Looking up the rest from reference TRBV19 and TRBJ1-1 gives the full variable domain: DGGITQSPKYLFRKEGQNVTLSCEQNLNHDAMYWYRQDPGQGLRLIYYSQIVNDFQKGDIAEGYSVSREKKESFPLTVTSAQKNPTAFYLCASRAGSEAFFGQGTRLTVV.

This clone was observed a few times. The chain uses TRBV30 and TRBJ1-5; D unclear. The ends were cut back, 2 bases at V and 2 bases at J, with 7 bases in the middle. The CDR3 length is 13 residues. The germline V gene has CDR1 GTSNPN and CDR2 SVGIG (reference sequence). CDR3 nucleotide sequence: TGTGCCTGGAGTCGGGAAGGCAATCAGCCCCAGCATTTT. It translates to CAWSREGNQPQHF.

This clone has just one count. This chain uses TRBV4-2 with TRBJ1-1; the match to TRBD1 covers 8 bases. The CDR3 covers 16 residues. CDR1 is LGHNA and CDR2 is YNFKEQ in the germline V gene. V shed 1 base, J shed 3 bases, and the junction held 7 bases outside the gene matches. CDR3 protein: CASSQGPTGAYTEAFF. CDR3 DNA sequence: TGTGCCAGCAGCCAAGGCCCGACAGGGGCCTACACTGAAGCTTTCTTT.

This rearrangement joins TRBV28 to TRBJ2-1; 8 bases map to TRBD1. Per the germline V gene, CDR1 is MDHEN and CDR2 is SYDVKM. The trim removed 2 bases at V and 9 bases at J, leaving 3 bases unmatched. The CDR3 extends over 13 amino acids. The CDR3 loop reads CASSLPQGAEQFF. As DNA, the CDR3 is TGTGCCAGCAGTTTACCTCAGGGGGCTGAGCAGTTCTTC.

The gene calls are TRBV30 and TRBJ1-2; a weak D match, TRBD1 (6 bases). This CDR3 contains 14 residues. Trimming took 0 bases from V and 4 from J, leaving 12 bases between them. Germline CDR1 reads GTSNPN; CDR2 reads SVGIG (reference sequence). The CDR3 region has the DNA TGTGCCTGGAGTGTGGTGGGGGCCGGCTATGGCTACACCTTC. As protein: CAWSVVGAGYGYTF.

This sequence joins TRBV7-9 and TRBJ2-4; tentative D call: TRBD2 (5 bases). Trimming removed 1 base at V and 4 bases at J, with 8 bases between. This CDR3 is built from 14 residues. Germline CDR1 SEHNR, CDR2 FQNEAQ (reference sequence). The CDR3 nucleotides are TGTGCCAGCAGCTTAGGGTGGGAGAAAAACATTCAGTACTTC. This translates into CASSLGWEKNIQYF.

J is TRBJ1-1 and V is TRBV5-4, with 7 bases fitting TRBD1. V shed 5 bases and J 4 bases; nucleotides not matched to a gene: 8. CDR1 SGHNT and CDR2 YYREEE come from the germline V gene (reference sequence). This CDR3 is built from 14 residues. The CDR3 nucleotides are TGTGCCAGCAGTCAGGGGGGAGTTAGCACTGAAGCTTTCTTT. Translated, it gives CASSQGGVSTEAFF.